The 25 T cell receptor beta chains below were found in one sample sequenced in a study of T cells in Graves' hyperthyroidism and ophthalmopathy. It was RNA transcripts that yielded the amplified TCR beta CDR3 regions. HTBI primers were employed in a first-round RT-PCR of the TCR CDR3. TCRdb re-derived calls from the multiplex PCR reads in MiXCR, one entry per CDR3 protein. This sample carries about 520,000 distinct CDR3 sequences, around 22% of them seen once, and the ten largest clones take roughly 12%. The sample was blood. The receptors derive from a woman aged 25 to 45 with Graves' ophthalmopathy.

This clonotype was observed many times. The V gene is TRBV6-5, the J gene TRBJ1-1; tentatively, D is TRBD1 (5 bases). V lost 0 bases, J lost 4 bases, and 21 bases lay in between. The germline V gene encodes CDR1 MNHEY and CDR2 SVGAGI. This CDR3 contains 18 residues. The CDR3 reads CASSYSKSQGGLATEAFF. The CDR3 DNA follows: TGTGCCAGCAGTTACTCGAAGTCGCAGGGCGGGTTGGCCACTGAAGCTTTCTTT.

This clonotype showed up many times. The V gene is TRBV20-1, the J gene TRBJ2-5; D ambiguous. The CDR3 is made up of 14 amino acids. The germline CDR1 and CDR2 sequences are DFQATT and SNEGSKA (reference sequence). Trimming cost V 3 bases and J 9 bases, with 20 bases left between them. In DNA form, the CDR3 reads TGCAGTGCTAGCTCCCAGGACGGCCAAATGGCCCAGTACTTC. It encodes CSASSQDGQMAQYF.

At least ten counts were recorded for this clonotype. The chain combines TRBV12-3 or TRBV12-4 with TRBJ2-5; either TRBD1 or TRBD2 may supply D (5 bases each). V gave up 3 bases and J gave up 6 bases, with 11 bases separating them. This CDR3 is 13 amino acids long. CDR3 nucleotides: TGTGCCAGCAGTTTGTCGGGACCGAAGACCCAGTACTTC. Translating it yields CASSLSGPKTQYF.

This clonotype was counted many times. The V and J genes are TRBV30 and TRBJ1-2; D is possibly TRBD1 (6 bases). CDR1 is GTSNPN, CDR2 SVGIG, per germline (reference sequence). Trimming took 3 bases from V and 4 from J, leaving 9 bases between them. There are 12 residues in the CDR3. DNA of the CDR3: TGTGCCTGGAGCGCGGGGGCCTATGGCTACACCTTC. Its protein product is CAWSAGAYGYTF.

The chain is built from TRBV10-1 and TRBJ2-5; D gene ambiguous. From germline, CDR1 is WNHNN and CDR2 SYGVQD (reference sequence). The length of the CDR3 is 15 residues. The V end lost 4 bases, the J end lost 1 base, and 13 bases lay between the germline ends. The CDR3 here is CASSGGHKFQETQYF. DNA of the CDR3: TGCGCCAGCAGTGGCGGCCACAAGTTCCAAGAGACCCAGTACTTC.

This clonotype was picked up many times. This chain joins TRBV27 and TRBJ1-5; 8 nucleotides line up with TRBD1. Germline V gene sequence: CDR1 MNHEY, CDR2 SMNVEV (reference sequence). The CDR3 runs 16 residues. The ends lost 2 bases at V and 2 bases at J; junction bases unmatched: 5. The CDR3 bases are TGTGCCAGCAGTTTAGCAGGGGGCGCGGGCAATCAGCCCCAGCATTTT. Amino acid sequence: CASSLAGGAGNQPQHF.

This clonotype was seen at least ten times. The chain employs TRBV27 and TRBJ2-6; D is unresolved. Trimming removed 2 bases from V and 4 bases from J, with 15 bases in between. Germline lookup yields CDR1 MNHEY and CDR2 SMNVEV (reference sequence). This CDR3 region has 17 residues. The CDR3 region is CASSLALSALGANVLTF. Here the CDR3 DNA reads TGTGCCAGCAGTTTAGCCCTGAGTGCTCTGGGGGCCAACGTCCTGACTTTC.

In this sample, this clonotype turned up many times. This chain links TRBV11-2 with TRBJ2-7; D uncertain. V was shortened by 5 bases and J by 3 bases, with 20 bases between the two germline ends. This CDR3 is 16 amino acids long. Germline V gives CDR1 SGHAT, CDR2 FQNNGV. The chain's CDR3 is CASSPRSWFVVYEQYF. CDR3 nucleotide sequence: TGTGCCAGCAGCCCGAGATCTTGGTTTGTCGTCTACGAGCAGTACTTC.

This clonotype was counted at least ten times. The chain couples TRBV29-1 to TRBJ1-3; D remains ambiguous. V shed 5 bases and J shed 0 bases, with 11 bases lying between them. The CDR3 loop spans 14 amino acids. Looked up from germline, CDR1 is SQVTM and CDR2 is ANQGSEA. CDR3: CSVQAGHSGNTIYF. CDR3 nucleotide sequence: TGCAGCGTTCAGGCGGGCCACTCTGGAAACACCATATATTTT.

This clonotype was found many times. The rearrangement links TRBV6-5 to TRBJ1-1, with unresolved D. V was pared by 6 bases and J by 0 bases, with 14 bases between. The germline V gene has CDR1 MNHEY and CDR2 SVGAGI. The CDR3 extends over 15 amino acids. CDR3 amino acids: CASSSDFFLNTEAFF. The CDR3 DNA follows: TGTGCCAGCAGCTCGGACTTTTTTTTGAACACTGAAGCTTTCTTT.

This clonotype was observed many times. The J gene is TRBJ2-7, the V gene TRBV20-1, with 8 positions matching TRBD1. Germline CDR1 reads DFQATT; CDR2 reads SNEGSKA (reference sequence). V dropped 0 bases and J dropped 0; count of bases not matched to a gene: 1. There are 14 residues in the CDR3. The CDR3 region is CSARDGTGSYEQYF. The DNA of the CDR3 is TGCAGTGCTAGAGACGGGACAGGCTCCTACGAGCAGTACTTC.

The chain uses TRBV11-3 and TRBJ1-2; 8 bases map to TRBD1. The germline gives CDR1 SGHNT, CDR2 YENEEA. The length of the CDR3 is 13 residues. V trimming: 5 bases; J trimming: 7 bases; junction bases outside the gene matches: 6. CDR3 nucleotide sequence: TGTGCCAGCAGCGCCAGGGGGCGAAGTGGCTACACCTTC. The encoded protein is CASSARGRSGYTF.

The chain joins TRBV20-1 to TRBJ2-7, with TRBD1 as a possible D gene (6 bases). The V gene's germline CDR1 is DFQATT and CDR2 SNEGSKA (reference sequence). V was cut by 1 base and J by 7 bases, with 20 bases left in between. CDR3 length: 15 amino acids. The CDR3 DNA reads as TGCAGTGCTAGAGGGACCGGACAGCGGTTGGGGGAGCAGTACTTC. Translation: CSARGTGQRLGEQYF.

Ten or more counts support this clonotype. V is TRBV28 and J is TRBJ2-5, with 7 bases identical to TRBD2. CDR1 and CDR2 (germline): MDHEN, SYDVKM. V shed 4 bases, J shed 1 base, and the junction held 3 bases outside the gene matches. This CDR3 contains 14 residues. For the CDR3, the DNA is TGTGCCAGCAGTTGGGGGGGGGGCCAAGAGACCCAGTACTTC. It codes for CASSWGGGQETQYF.

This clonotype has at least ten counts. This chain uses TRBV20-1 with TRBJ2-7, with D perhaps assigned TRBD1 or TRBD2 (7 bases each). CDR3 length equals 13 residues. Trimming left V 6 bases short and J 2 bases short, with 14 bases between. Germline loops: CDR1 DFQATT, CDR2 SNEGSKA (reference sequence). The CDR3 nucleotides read TGCAGTGCGTTGACAGGGAGGGCCTACGAGCAGTACTTC. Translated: CSALTGRAYEQYF.

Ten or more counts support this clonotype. The CDR3 sequence is CASTEGASGEETQYF. The CDR3 nucleotides read TGCGCCAGCACGGAGGGGGCTAGCGGGGAAGAGACCCAGTACTTC. V usage is TRBV10-1 and J usage is TRBJ2-5; 9 nucleotides align to TRBD2. This CDR3 contains 15 residues. The germline V gene has CDR1 WNHNN and CDR2 SYGVQD (reference sequence). V gave up 7 bases and J gave up 3 bases; unmatched junction bases: 9.

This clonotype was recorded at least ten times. For the CDR3, the DNA is TGTGCCAGCATGCGGGGCCAGACGGGAGGGACCGGGGAGCTGTTTTTT. It yields the protein CASMRGQTGGTGELFF. The rearrangement uses TRBV2 and TRBJ2-2, with 8 positions matching TRBD2. This CDR3 spans 16 amino acids. CDR1 and CDR2 from the germline V gene are SNHLY and FYNNEI. V gave up 7 bases and J gave up 5 bases; unmatched junction bases: 12.

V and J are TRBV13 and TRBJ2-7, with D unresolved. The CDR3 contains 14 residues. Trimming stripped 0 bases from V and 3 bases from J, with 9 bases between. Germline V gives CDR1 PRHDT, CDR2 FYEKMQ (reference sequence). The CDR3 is CASSLGSLIYEQYF. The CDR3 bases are TGTGCCAGCAGCTTAGGGAGTTTAATCTACGAGCAGTACTTC.

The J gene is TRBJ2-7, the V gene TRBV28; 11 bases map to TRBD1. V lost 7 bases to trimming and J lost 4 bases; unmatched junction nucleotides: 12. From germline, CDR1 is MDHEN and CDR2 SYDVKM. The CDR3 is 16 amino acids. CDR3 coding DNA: TGTGCCAGCACCACAGACAGGACAGGGGGCGTATACGAGCAGTACTTC. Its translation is CASTTDRTGGVYEQYF. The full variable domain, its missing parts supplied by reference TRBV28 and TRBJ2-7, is DVKVTQSSRYLVKRTGEKVFLECVQDMDHENMFWYRQDPGLGLRLIYFSYDVKMKEKGDIPEGYSVSREKKERFSLILESASTNQTSMYLCASTTDRTGGVYEQYFGPGTRLTVT.

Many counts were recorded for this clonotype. The CDR3 DNA sequence: TGTGCCAGCAGTCACAGACTAGCCAAATCATCCGAGCAGTACTTC. This gives the protein CASSHRLAKSSEQYF. The chain combines TRBV6-2 or TRBV6-3 with TRBJ2-7, with 7 bases that match TRBD2. The V gene's germline CDR1 is MNHEY and CDR2 SVGEGT. The CDR3 spans 15 residues. Losses at the gene ends were 5 bases for V and 6 bases for J; bases not matched to a gene: 13.

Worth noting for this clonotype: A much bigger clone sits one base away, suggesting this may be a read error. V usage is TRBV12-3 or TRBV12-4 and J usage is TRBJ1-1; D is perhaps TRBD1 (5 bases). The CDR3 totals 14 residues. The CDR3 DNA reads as TGTGCCAGCAGTTTGTCGGCAGGGTACACTGAAGCTTCCTTT. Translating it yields CASSLSAGYTEASF.

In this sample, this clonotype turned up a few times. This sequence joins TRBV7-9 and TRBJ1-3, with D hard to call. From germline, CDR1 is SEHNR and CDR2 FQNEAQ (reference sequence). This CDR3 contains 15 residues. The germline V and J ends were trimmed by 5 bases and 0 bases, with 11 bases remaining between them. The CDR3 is CASSPRRSSGNTIYF. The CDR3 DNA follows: TGTGCCAGCAGCCCAAGAAGGAGCTCTGGAAACACCATATATTTT.

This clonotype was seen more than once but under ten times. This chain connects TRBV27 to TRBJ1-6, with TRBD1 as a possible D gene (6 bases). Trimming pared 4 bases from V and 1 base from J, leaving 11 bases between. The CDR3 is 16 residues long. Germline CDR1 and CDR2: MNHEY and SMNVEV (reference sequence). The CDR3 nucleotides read TGTGCCAGCAGTTCGTTTGGACAGTCCTATAATTCACCCCTCCACTTT. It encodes CASSSFGQSYNSPLHF.

In DNA form, the CDR3 reads TGCGCCAGCAGCCAAGTAGGGGAGGATGGCTACACCTTC. Its translation: CASSQVGEDGYTF. V usage is TRBV4-1 and J usage is TRBJ1-2; weak D call: TRBD1 (5 bases). CDR3 size: 13 residues. V lost 1 base, J lost 6 bases, and 9 bases lay in between. Germline CDR1 is MGHRA and CDR2 is YSYEKL.

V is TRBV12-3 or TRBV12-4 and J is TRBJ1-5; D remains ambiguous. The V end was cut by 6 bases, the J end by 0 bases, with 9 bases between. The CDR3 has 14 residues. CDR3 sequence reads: CASSYAHSNQPQHF. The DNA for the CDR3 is TGTGCCAGCAGCTATGCACATAGCAATCAGCCCCAGCATTTT.